Each of the 10 T cell receptor beta chains below was sequenced from the same sample in a study of blood T cells in healthy people across ages. Next came a second PCR, run for about 7 to 12 cycles, which used a sample-barcoded 5' primer along with a J-beta primer mix. TCRdb redid the calling of the 5' RACE reads with MiXCR, one entry per CDR3 protein. The sample lists almost 300,000 distinct CDR3 sequences, around 27% occurring once. The sample was blood. Source of these receptors: a woman aged 70-85 years in good health.

The chain couples TRBV20-1 to TRBJ2-3; 7 positions match TRBD2. V was pared by 0 bases and J by 6 bases, with 3 bases of the junction left unmatched. This CDR3 contains 13 residues. Germline CDR1 reads DFQATT; CDR2 reads SNEGSKA (reference sequence). In DNA, the CDR3 is TGCAGTGCTAGAGAGGGACTAACGGATACGCAGTATTTT. It specifies CSAREGLTDTQYF.

This clonotype was picked up a small number of times. The chain joins TRBV9 to TRBJ2-5; a weak D match, TRBD2 (5 bases). The V gene's germline CDR1 is SGDLS and CDR2 YYNGEE. Trimming shortened V by 4 bases and J by 2 bases, and 12 bases separated the two germline ends. This CDR3 is built from 14 residues. CDR3 sequence reads: CASSPPAEQETQYF. For the CDR3, the DNA is TGTGCCAGCAGCCCTCCAGCGGAGCAAGAGACCCAGTACTTC.

This clonotype was recorded a few times. Written as DNA, the CDR3 is TGCAGTGCTGGTGAGGCCGGGTTGGAGACCCAGTACTTC. Amino acid sequence: CSAGEAGLETQYF. The chain carries TRBV20-1 and TRBJ2-5; the D is unclear. Germline V lookup: CDR1 DFQATT, CDR2 SNEGSKA (reference sequence). Deletions cut 5 bases from V and 5 bases from J, with 15 bases between. CDR3 size: 13 residues.

The chain employs TRBV14 and TRBJ2-5; 7 bases fit TRBD1. Germline V gene sequence: CDR1 SGHDN, CDR2 FVKESK. The CDR3 loop spans 15 amino acids. V shed 1 base, J shed 5 bases, and the junction held 7 bases outside the gene matches. The CDR3 nucleotides are TGTGCCAGCAGCCAAGGGACAGGTTTCGGGGAGACCCAGTACTTC. Its translation is CASSQGTGFGETQYF.

This clonotype was counted a few times. The chain is built from TRBV28 and TRBJ2-7; 10 bases are a match to TRBD1. In germline, CDR1 is MDHEN, CDR2 SYDVKM. The CDR3 has 16 amino acids. The V and J ends lost 7 bases and 0 bases, in that order; junction bases with no gene match: 9. The CDR3 DNA follows: TGTGCCAGCACGGGACAGGGGCCCACAAGCTCCTACGAGCAGTACTTC. It yields the protein CASTGQGPTSSYEQYF.

The V gene is TRBV27, the J gene TRBJ2-1; a possible D gene is TRBD2 (5 bases). The V end lost 2 bases, the J end lost 7 bases, and 12 bases lay between the germline ends. Germline values: CDR1 MNHEY, CDR2 SMNVEV (reference sequence). CDR3 length: 14 residues. CDR3 residues: CASSLRGIGNEQFF. The CDR3 DNA sequence: TGTGCCAGCAGTTTACGAGGGATCGGGAATGAGCAGTTCTTC.

The CDR3 sequence is CASSLSKTGTRTDTQYF. The CDR3 coding sequence is TGCGCCAGCAGCTTGTCCAAGACAGGAACCCGCACAGATACGCAGTATTTT. The chain employs TRBV5-1 and TRBJ2-3, with TRBD1 as a possible D gene (6 bases). The V end was cut by 1 base, the J end by 1 base, with 16 bases between. The CDR3 has 17 residues. Germline CDR1 is SGHRS and CDR2 is YFSETQ.

The CDR3 DNA is TGTGCCAGCAGGCAAAGCTCCTACAATGAGCAGTTCTTC. Protein product: CASRQSSYNEQFF. The chain combines TRBV6-5 with TRBJ2-1; D remains ambiguous. The CDR3 contains 13 residues. The germline gives CDR1 MNHEY, CDR2 SVGAGI. V lost 6 bases, J lost 0 bases, and 6 bases lay in between.

The gene calls are TRBV5-6 and TRBJ2-7, with TRBD1 matching over 10 bases. This CDR3 region has 15 residues. Germline loops: CDR1 SGHDT, CDR2 YYEEEE. The V segment lost 4 bases and the J segment 6 bases; nucleotides outside the gene matches: 10. The CDR3, as DNA: TGTGCCAGCAGCCGTCTCGACAGGGGGCCGGGCGAGCAGTACTTC. It yields the protein CASSRLDRGPGEQYF.

This clonotype was seen a handful of times. The CDR3 reads CASRVGAGTGELFF. The CDR3 nucleotides read TGCGCCAGCAGAGTGGGCGCTGGCACCGGGGAGCTGTTTTTT. The gene calls are TRBV4-1 and TRBJ2-2; no firm D call. Trimming left V 6 bases short and J 4 bases short, with 12 bases between. Germline loops: CDR1 MGHRA, CDR2 YSYEKL. The CDR3 extends over 14 amino acids.